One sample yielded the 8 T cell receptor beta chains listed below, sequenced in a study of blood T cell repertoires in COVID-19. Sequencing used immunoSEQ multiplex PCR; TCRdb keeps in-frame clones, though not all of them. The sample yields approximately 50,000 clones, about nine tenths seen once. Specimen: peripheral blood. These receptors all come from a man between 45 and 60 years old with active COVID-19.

The CDR3: CASSGTGQENEQFF. CDR3 sequence (DNA): TGTGCCAGCAGCGGGACAGGGCAAGAGAATGAGCAGTTCTTC. This chain links TRBV2 with TRBJ2-1; 9 bases agree with TRBD1. Germline CDR1 and CDR2: SNHLY and FYNNEI. CDR3 length equals 14 residues. Unmatched junction bases numbered 7, after V lost 6 bases and J lost 7 bases.

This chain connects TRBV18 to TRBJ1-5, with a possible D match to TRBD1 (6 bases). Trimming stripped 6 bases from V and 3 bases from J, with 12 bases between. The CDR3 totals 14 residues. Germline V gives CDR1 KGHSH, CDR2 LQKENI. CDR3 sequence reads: CASSPGQTNQPQHF. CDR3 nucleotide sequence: TGTGCCAGCTCGCCCGGACAGACCAATCAGCCCCAGCATTTT.

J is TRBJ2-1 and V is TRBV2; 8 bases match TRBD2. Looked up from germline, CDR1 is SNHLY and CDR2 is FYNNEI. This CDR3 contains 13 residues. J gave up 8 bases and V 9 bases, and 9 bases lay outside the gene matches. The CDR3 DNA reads TGTGCCAGTAGGAGCGACGGGGGGGATGAGCAGTTCTTC. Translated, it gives CASRSDGGDEQFF.

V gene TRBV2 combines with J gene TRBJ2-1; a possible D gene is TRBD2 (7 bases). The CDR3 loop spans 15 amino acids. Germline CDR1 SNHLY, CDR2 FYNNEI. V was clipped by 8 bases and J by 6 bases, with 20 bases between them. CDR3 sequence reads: CASGAEGGGGNEQFF. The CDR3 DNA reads TGTGCCAGCGGGGCCGAAGGGGGAGGGGGCAATGAGCAGTTCTTC.

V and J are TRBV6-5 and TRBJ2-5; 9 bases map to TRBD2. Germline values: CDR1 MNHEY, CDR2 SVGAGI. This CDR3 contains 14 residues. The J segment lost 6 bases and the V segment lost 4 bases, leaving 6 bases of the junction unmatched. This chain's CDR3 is CASSSAGGLKTQYF. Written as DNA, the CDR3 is TGTGCCAGCAGTTCCGCGGGAGGGCTGAAGACCCAGTACTTC.

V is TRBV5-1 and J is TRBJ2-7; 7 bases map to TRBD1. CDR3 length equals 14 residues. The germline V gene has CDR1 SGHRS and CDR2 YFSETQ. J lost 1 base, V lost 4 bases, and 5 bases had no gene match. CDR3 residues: CASSGTAASYEQYF. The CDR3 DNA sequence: TGCGCCAGCAGCGGGACAGCTGCTTCCTACGAGCAGTACTTC.

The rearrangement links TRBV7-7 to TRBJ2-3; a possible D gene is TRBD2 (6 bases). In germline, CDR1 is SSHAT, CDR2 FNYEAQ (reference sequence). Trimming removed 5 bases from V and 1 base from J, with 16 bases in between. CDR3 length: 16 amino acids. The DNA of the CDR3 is TGTGCCAGCAGCCCGGGGACTTTCGGGGGCACAGATACGCAGTATTTT. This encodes CASSPGTFGGTDTQYF. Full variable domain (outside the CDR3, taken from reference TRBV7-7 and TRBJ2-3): GAGVSQSPRYKVTKRGQDVTLRCDPISSHATLYWYQQALGQGPEFLTYFNYEAQPDKSGLPSDRFSAERPEGSISTLTIQRTEQRDSAMYRCASSPGTFGGTDTQYFGPGTRLTVL.

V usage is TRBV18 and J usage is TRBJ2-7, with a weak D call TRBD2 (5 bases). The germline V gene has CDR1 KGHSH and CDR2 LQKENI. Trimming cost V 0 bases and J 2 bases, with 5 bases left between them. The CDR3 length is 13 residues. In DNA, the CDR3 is TGTGCCAGCTCACCACCGGGAGCCTACGAGCAGTACTTC. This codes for CASSPPGAYEQYF.